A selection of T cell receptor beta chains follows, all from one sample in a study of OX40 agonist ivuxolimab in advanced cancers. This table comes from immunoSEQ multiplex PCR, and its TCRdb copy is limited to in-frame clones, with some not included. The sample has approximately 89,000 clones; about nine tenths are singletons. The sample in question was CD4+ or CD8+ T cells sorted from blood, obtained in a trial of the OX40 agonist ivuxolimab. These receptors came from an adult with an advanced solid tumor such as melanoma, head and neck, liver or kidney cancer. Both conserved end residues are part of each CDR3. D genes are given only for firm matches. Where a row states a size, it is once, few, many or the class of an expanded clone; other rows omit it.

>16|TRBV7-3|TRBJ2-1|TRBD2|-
CASSHRGGGAGNEQFF
TGTGCCAGCAGCCATAGAGGCGGGGGGGCTGGGAATGAGCAGTTCTTC
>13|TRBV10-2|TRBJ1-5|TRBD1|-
CASQDRGNQPQHF
TGCGCCAGCCAGGACAGGGGCAATCAGCCCCAGCATTTT
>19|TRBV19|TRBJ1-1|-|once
CASSTSRPGRLSGNTEAFF
TGTGCCAGTAGTACCTCACGACCGGGACGCCTTTCGGGGAACACTGAAGCTTTCTTT
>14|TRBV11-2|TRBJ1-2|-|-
CASSPQTGKYGYTF
TGTGCCAGCAGTCCCCAGACGGGAAAGTATGGCTACACCTTC
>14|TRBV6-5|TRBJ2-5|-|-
CASNGAGFGETQYF
TGTGCCAGCAATGGGGCGGGGTTCGGAGAGACCCAGTACTTC
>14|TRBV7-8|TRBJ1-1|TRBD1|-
CASSLNRGQSEAFF
TGTGCCAGCAGCTTGAACAGGGGGCAGTCTGAAGCTTTCTTT
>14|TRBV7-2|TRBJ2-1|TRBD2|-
CASRTSGVYNEQFF
TGTGCCAGCAGGACTAGCGGAGTTTACAATGAGCAGTTCTTC
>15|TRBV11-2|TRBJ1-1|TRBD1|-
CASSLVAGGGGEAFF
TGTGCCAGCAGCTTAGTTGCAGGGGGAGGCGGTGAAGCTTTCTTT
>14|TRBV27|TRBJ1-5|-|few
CASSPGLGGQPQHF
TGTGCCAGCAGTCCGGGGCTGGGGGGTCAGCCCCAGCATTTT
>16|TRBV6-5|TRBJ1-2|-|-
CASSYSLTGGNYGYTF
TGTGCCAGCAGTTACTCACTGACGGGGGGCAACTATGGCTACACCTTC
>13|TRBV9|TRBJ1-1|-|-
CASSVEGNTEAFF
TGTGCCAGCAGCGTAGAGGGGAACACTGAAGCTTTCTTT
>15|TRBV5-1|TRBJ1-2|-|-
CASSVGEGVASGYTF
TGCGCCAGCAGCGTTGGGGAGGGGGTCGCAAGTGGCTACACCTTC
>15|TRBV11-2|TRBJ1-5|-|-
CASSLEEHSNQPQHF
TGTGCCAGCAGCTTAGAGGAACATAGCAATCAGCCCCAGCATTTT
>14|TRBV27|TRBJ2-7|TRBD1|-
CASSPRQGIYEQYF
TGTGCCAGCAGTCCTCGACAGGGAATCTACGAGCAGTACTTC
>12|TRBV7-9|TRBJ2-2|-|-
CASSAVTRELFF
TGTGCCAGCAGCGCAGTTACCCGGGAGCTGTTTTTT
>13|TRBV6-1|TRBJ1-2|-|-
CASSEAGYYGYTF
TGTGCCAGCAGTGAAGCAGGGTACTATGGCTACACCTTC
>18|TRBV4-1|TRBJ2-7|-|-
CASSQGEATGGSSYEQYF
TGCGCCAGCAGCCAGGGGGAAGCAACGGGGGGCAGCTCCTACGAGCAGTACTTC